The sequence of this T cell receptor beta chain was determined in a study of T cell repertoires in cytomegalovirus infection. A note on this clonotype: Its antigen is currently unknown.

The V gene's germline CDR1 is DFQATT and CDR2 SNEGSKA (reference sequence). Trimming cost V 4 bases and J 4 bases; bases outside gene matches: 4. The CDR3 extends over 14 amino acids. TCRdb re-called the reads through MiXCR, storing one row per CDR3 protein. Of hundreds of thousands of distinct CDR3 sequences listed, roughly 29% were seen once; the top ten hold around 18%. The TCR comes from a human donor in good health (CMV status not recorded). Some clones in this sample may be carry-over from other donors' samples. The V call is TRBV20-1, the J call TRBJ2-7, with 13 bases fitting TRBD2. The sample in question was cultured PBMCs, obtained from culture after CMV antigen stimulation. The CDR3 here is CSAITTSGGYEQYF. The CDR3, as DNA: TGCAGTGCTATAACGACTAGCGGGGGGTACGAGCAGTACTTC.